This T cell receptor (beta chain) comes out of a study of blood T cell repertoires in COVID-19 (TCRdb year 2020). About the full investigation: Samples from collaborators originated in the United States, Italy and Spain and spanned both the acute and convalescent phases of COVID-19. The material from the prospective study consisted of cDNA or gDNA derived from T cells, B-cell-depleted T cells, or PBMCs. Subjects who had been exposed to COVID-19, were actively infected with it, or had recovered from it provided the deeply sampled blood TCRbeta repertoires that made up the dataset. The repertoires were made available in a free public database intended to serve as a resource for research on the immune response to SARS-CoV-2. Samples were obtained from the ongoing ImmuneRACE study (first 160 participants) and from 950 to 1,500 subjects provided by 6 global collaborators. The sample metadata nearly always contained a de-identified subject ID, COVID-19 status, age in years and sex. Where available, HLA class I and class II types were obtained from metadata supplied by the sample provider rather than from assay-based typing. Findings and caveats that apply to the study as a whole: The amount of clinical and demographic metadata varied by source and participant and was provided uncurated.

For this clone: The antigen it binds to is not known. No per-base quality is available; no much larger clone lies one base away.

The immunoSEQ Assay, a bias-controlled multiplex PCR, was used to amplify TCRbeta CDR3 regions from genomic DNA. On the study's bioinformatics: Within the assay, amplification of reference gene primers was used to estimate how many nucleated cells each sample contained. To quantify the absolute abundance of each unique TCRbeta CDR3 rearrangement, sequence reads were collapsed and filtered. Productive Simpson clonality was computed per sample as the square root of Simpson's diversity index over productive rearrangements. TCRdb limited this immuneACCESS table to in-frame rearrangements with V and J called. A share of clones is missing; checked studies link under half to unresolved V genes, and the rest is unexplained. The D gene and trimming were derived from the DNA, and the V and J assignments and clone size from that table. Here the sample has a few hundred thousand clones; approximately 82% occur a single time. The top ten constitute about 4.9% of the sample.

A second Seattle source provided samples from volunteer blood donors who had recovered from COVID-19. Whole blood was collected in K2EDTA tubes by collaborating institutions according to the institutions' own protocols. For TCRbeta analysis, collaborators shipped samples in one of three forms: frozen whole blood, isolated PBMCs, or DNA extracted from either of those sample types. The CDR3 sequence holds 15 residues, the cysteine and phenylalanine included. Only the CDR3 portion is preserved as DNA: 45 bases, with reading frame beginning at the first base. Relative to germline, V is missing 3 bases and J is missing 1 base, with 1 base of the junction outside any gene match. Looking up the germline V gene yields CDR1 SNHLY and CDR2 FYNNEI.

This TCR came from a man aged 55-75 years who had recovered from COVID-19. The chain is made from TRBV2 and TRBJ2-2; the junction holds 8 bases that match TRBD1. Source material: peripheral blood. The CDR3 reads as follows: CASSDGQGNTGELFF. The nucleotides read TGTGCCAGCAGTGACGGACAGGGGAACACCGGGGAGCTGTTTTTT.